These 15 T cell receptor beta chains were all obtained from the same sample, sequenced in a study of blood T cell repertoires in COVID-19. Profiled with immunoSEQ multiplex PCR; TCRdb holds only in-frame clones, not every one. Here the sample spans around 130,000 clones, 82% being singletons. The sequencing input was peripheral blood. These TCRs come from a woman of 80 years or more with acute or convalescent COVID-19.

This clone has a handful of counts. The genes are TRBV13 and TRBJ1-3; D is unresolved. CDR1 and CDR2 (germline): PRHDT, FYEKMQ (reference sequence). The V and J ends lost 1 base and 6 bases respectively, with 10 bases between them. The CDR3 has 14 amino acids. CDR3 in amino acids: CASSLVQIPNTIYF. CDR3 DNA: TGTGCCAGCAGCTTAGTGCAGATCCCAAACACCATATATTTT.

The CDR3 DNA reads as TGTGCCAGCAGCTTGGTGGCGGGCAAGCAGTACTTC. Translation: CASSLVAGKQYF. The chain uses TRBV5-6 and TRBJ2-7, with D tentatively TRBD2 (5 bases). Per germline, CDR1 SGHDT and CDR2 YYEEEE. The length of the CDR3 is 12 residues. Trimming took off 0 bases at V and 8 bases at J, with 9 bases between the two ends.

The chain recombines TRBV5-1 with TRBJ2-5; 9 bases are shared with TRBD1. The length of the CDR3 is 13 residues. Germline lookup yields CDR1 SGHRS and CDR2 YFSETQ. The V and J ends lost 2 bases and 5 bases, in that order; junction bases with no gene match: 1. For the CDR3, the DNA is TGCGCCAGCAGCTTTGGACAGGGGGAGACCCAGTACTTC. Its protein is CASSFGQGETQYF.

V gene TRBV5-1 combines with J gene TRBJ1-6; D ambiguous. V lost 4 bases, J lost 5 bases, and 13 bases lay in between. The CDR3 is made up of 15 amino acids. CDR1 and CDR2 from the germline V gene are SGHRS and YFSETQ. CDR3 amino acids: CASSRAGRNNSPLHF. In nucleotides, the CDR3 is TGCGCCAGCAGCAGAGCGGGGAGGAATAATTCACCCCTCCACTTT.

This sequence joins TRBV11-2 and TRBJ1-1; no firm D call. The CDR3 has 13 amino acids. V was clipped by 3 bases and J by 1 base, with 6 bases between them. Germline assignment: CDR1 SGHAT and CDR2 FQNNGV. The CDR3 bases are TGTGCCAGCAGCTTGGGGAGGAACACTGAAGCTTTCTTT. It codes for CASSLGRNTEAFF. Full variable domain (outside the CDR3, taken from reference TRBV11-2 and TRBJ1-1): EAGVAQSPRYKIIEKRQSVAFWCNPISGHATLYWYQQILGQGPKLLIQFQNNGVVDDSQLPKDRFSAERLKGVDSTLKIQPAKLEDSAVYLCASSLGRNTEAFFGQGTRLTVV.

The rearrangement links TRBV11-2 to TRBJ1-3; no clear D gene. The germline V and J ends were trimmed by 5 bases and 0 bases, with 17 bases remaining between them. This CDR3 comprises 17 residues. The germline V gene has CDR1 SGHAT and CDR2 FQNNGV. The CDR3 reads CASSANSRFRSGNTIYF. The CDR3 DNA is TGTGCCAGCAGCGCAAATTCCAGGTTCCGCTCTGGAAACACCATATATTTT.

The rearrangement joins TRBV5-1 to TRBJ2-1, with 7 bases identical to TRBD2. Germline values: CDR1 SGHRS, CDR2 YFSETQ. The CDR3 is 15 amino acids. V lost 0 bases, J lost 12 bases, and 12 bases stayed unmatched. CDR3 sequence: CASSLEPVTSMRQFF. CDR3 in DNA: TGCGCCAGCAGCTTGGAACCCGTGACTAGCATGAGGCAGTTCTTC.

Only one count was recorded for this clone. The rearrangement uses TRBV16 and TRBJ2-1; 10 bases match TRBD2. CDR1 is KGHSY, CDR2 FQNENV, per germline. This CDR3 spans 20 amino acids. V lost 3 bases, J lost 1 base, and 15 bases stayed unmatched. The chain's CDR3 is CASSHTSLAGAGGSYNEQFF. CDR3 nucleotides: TGTGCCAGCAGCCACACCTCGCTAGCGGGGGCCGGAGGTTCCTACAATGAGCAGTTCTTC.

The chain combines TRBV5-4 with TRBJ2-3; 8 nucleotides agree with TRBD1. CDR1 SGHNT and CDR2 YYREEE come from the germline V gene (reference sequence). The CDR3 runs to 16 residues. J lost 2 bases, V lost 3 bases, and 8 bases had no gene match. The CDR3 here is CASSSPGQDFTDTQYF. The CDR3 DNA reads TGTGCCAGCAGCTCTCCGGGACAGGACTTCACAGATACGCAGTATTTT.

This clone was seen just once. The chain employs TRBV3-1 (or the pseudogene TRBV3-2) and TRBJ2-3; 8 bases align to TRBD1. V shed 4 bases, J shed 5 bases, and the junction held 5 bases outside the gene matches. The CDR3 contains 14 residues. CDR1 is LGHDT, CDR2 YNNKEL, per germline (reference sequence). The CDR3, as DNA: TGTGCCAGCAGCCGTGGGACAGGAGGAGATACGCAGTATTTT. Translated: CASSRGTGGDTQYF.

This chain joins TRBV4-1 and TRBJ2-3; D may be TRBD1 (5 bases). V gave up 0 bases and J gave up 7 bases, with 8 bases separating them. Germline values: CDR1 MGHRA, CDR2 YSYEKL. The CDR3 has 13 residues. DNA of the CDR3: TGCGCCAGCAGCCAAGAGGCAGGGAATACGCAGTATTTT. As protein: CASSQEAGNTQYF.

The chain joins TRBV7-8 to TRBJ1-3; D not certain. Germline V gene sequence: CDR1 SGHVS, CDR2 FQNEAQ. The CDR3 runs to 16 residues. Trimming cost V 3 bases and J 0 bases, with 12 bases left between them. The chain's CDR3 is CASSLAGPSSGNTIYF. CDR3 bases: TGTGCCAGCAGCTTGGCGGGCCCCAGCTCTGGAAACACCATATATTTT.

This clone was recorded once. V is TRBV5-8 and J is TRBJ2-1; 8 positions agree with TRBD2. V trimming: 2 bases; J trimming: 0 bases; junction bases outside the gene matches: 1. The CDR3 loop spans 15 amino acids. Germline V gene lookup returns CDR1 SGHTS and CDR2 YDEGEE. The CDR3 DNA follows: TGTGCCAGCAGCTTACGGGGGGGCTCCTACAATGAGCAGTTCTTC. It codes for CASSLRGGSYNEQFF. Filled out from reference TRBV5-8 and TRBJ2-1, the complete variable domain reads EAGVTQSPTHLIKTRGQQATLRCSPISGHTSVYWYQQALGLGLQFLLWYDEGEERNRGNFPPRFSGRQFPNYSSELNVNALELEDSALYLCASSLRGGSYNEQFFGPGTRLTVL.

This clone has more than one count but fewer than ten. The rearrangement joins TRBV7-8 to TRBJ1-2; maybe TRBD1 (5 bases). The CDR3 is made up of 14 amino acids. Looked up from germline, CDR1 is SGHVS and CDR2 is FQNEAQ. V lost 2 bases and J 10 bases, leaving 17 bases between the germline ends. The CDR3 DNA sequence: TGTGCCAGCAGCTTATCTCTGGCAGGCGGACACTACACCTTC. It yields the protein CASSLSLAGGHYTF. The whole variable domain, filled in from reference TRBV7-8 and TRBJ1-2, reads GAGVSQSPRYKVAKRGQDVALRCDPISGHVSLFWYQQALGQGPEFLTYFQNEAQLDKSGLPSDRFFAERPEGSVSTLKIQRTQQEDSAVYLCASSLSLAGGHYTFGSGTRLTVV.

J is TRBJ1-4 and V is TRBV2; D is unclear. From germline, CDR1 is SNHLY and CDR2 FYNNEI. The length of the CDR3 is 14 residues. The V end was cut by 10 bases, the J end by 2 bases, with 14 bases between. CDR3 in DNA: TGTGCCACTCGGCGGTGGTTGACTAATGAAAAACTGTTTTTT. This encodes CATRRWLTNEKLFF.